This T cell receptor (beta chain) derives from a study of CD8 T cells in ankylosing spondylitis. Whole-study results and caveats: A motif of eight or nine highly homologous TCR beta variants was seen as apparently characteristic of ankylosing spondylitis blood. Disease-linked clones were reportedly significantly enriched in matched ankylosing spondylitis synovial fluid.

Trimming pared 1 base from V and 15 bases from J, leaving 16 bases between. This CDR3 region has 13 residues. The V gene's germline CDR1 is SNHLY and CDR2 FYNNEI. This clonotype was seen more than once but under ten times. Its antigen is undetermined. Scientists made TCR beta libraries using quantitative 5'-RACE with molecular barcodes. A single record per CDR3 protein comes from TCRdb applying MiXCR to the 5' RACE reads. Of more than 600,000 distinct CDR3 sequences listed, 15% to 20% are singletons. This chain uses TRBV2 with TRBJ2-1, with D tentatively TRBD1 (5 bases). This sequence was found in a male donor with ankylosing spondylitis. Sequencing was performed on blood, either unsorted or a sorted T cell fraction (not recorded which). This chain's CDR3 is CASSEGTITTGFF. The CDR3 coding sequence is TGTGCCAGCAGTGAAGGGACAATTACAACGGGGTTCTTC.